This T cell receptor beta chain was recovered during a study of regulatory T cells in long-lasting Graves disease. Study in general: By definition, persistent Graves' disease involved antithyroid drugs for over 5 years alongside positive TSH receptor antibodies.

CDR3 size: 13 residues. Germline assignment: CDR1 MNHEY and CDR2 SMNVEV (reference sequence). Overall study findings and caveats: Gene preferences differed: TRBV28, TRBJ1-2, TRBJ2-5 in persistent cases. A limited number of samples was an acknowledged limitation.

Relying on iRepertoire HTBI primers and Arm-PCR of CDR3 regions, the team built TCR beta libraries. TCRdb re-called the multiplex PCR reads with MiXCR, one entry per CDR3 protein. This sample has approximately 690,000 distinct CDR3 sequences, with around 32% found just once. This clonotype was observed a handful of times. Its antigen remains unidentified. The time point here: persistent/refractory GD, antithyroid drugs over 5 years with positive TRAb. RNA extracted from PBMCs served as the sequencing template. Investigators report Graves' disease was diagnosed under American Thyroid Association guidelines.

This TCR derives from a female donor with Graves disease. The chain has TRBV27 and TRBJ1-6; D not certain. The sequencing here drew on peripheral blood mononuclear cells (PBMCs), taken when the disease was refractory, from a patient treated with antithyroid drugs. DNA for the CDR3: TGTGGAAGCAGGAGCTCCTATAATTCACCCCTCCACTTT. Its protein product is CGSRSSYNSPLHF.